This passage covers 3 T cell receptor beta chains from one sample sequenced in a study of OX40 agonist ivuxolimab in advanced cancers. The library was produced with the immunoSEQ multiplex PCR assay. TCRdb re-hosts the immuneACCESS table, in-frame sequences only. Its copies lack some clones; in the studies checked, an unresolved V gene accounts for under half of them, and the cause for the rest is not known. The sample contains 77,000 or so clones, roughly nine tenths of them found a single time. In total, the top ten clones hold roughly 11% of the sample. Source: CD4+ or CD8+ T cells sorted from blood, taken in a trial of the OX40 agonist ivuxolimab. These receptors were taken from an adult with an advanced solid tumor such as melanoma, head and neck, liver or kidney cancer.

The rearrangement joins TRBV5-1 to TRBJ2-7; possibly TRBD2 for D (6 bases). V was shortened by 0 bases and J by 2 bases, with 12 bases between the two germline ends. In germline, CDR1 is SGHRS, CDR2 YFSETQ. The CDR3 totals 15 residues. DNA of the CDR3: TGCGCCAGCAGCTTGGTGTTAGCGGTTGCCTACGAGCAGTACTTC. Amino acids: CASSLVLAVAYEQYF.

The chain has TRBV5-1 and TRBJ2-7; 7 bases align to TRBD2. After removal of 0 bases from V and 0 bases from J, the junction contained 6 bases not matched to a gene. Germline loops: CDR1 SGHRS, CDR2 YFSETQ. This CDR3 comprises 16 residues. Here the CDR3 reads CASSLVGGGSSYEQYF. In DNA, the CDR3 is TGCGCCAGCAGCTTGGTCGGCGGGGGAAGCTCCTACGAGCAGTACTTC.

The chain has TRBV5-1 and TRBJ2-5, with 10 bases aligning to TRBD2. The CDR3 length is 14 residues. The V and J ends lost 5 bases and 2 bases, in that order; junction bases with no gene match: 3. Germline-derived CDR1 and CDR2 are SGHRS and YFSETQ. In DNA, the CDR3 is TGCGCCAGCAGTCAGACTAGCGGGCAAGAGACCCAGTACTTC. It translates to CASSQTSGQETQYF.